The 13 T cell receptor beta chains below come from one sample, sequenced in a study of CXCR3-negative and CXCR3-positive naive CD8 T cells. Findings and caveats of the study: Naive cells that were CXCR3-positive had more hydrophobic TRB CDR3s (compared with CXCR3-negative naive cells).

No cognate antigen is known for these TCRs. The libraries of TRB cDNA were constructed through 5' RACE using UMI labels. One entry per CDR3 protein, without DNA, is what TCRdb gives after re-calling the 5' RACE reads. This sample's clone table lists 50,000 to 70,000 distinct CDR3 sequences. What was sequenced was naive CXCR3+ CD8+ T cells from blood. Specified subset: CD45RO-CCR7+CD27+CD95- naive CD8+ T cells expressing CXCR3 (TNR3+). These TCRs come from a human donor in good health. Some clones in this sample may be carry-over from other donors' samples.

The genes are TRBV4-3 and TRBJ2-7. CDR3 size: 15 residues. Germline loops: CDR1 LGHNA, CDR2 YSLEER. The CDR3 sequence: CASSQGTDLSYEQYF.

This chain links TRBV20-1 with TRBJ1-1; TCRdb outputs TRBD1, but without DNA this stays unchecked. The CDR3 spans 15 residues. Germline V gives CDR1 DFQATT, CDR2 SNEGSKA (reference sequence). CDR3 sequence: CSARDRDRGLGEAFF.

This sequence joins TRBV20-1 and TRBJ1-1; TCRdb returns TRBD1, unconfirmable since there is no DNA. Germline V gene lookup returns CDR1 DFQATT and CDR2 SNEGSKA (reference sequence). The CDR3 totals 13 residues. The CDR3 loop is CSAPDTTNTEAFF.

The chain couples TRBV6-2 or TRBV6-3 to TRBJ2-2; with no DNA, the TCRdb D assignment of TRBD1 cannot be verified. Germline assignment: CDR1 MNHEY and CDR2 SVGEGT. The CDR3 is 15 residues long. The CDR3 loop reads CASSTVMGAAGELFF.

The gene calls are TRBV20-1 and TRBJ1-4; as DNA is missing, the TRBD1 call by TCRdb cannot be tested. CDR3 length equals 14 residues. The V gene's germline CDR1 is DFQATT and CDR2 SNEGSKA (reference sequence). The CDR3: CSARDYRQNEKLFF.

The rearrangement uses TRBV6-2 or TRBV6-3 and TRBJ2-7. Germline V gene sequence: CDR1 MNHEY, CDR2 SVGEGT. This CDR3 region has 17 residues. The CDR3 loop reads CASSSFLSGLELFEQYF.

This sequence joins TRBV20-1 and TRBJ2-1; checking the TCRdb D call of TRBD1 is not possible without DNA. CDR3 length: 14 amino acids. The V gene's germline CDR1 is DFQATT and CDR2 SNEGSKA (reference sequence). CDR3 residues: CSARAGATYNEQFF.

J is TRBJ2-3 and V is TRBV6-2 or TRBV6-3; TCRdb's D call, TRBD1, is unchecked because there is no DNA. The CDR3 is 15 amino acids. Germline loops: CDR1 MNHEY, CDR2 SVGEGT. CDR3 residues: CASLQLGGAIDTQYF.

This CDR3 reads CASSVKPPGEQYF. This chain links TRBV9 with TRBJ2-7; TCRdb outputs TRBD1, but without DNA this stays unchecked. Germline assignment: CDR1 SGDLS and CDR2 YYNGEE. This CDR3 spans 13 amino acids.

This CDR3 is CASSQNVGLNTEAFF. The chain links TRBV4-1 to TRBJ1-1. This CDR3 is 15 amino acids long. Germline V gives CDR1 MGHRA, CDR2 YSYEKL.

The chain uses TRBV24-1 and TRBJ2-3. The CDR3 has 13 residues. Germline CDR1 reads KGHDR; CDR2 reads SFDVKD. The CDR3 spells CATSDFSTDTQYF.

The chain couples TRBV27 to TRBJ2-7; TCRdb names TRBD1, which stays unverified in the absence of DNA. The CDR3 spans 17 residues. Germline loops: CDR1 MNHEY, CDR2 SMNVEV (reference sequence). CDR3 region: CASSSGTYGVSYYEQYF.

The genes are TRBV29-1 and TRBJ1-1. CDR3 length: 12 residues. In germline, CDR1 is SQVTM, CDR2 ANQGSEA. The CDR3 spells CSVVEGITEAFF. Full variable domain (missing parts from reference TRBV29-1 and TRBJ1-1): SAVISQKPSRDICQRGTSLTIQCQVDSQVTMMFWYRQQPGQSLTLIATANQGSEATYESGFVIDKFPISRPNLTFSTLTVSNMSPEDSSIYLCSVVEGITEAFFGQGTRLTVV.